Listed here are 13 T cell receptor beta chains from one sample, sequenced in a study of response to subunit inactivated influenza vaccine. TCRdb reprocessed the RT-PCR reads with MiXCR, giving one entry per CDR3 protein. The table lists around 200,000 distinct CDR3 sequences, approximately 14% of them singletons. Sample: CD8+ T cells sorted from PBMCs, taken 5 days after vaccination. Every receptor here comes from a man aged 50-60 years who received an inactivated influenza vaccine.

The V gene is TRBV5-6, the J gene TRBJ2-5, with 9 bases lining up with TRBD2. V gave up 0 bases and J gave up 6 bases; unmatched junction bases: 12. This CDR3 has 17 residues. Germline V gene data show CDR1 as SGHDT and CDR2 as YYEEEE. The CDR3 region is CASSLGVWLAGRQTQYF. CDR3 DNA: TGTGCCAGCAGCTTGGGGGTATGGCTAGCGGGGCGTCAGACCCAGTACTTC. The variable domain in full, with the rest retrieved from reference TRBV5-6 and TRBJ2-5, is DAGVTQSPTHLIKTRGQQVTLRCSPKSGHDTVSWYQQALGQGPQFIFQYYEEEERQRGNFPDRFSGHQFPNYSSELNVNALLLGDSALYLCASSLGVWLAGRQTQYFGPGTRLLVL.

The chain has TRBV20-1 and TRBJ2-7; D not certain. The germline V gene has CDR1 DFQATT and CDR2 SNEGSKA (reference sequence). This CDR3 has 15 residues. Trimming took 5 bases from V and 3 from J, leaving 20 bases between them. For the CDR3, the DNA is TGCAGTGCTCGCCCACCTGACATCGATTTCTACGAGCAGTACTTC. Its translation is CSARPPDIDFYEQYF.

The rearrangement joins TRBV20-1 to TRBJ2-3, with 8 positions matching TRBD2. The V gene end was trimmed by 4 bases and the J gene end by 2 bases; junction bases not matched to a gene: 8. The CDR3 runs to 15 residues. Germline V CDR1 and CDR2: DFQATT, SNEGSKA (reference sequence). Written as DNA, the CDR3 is TGCAGTGCTACGGGATTAGCGGGGACCACAGATACGCAGTATTTT. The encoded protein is CSATGLAGTTDTQYF.

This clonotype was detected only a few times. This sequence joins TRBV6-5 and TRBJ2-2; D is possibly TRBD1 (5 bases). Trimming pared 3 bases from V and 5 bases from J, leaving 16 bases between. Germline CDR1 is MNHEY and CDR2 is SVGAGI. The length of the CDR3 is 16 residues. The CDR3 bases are TGTGCCAGCAGTTATACCTCTACAGGACGTACCGGGGAGCTGTTTTTT. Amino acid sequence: CASSYTSTGRTGELFF.

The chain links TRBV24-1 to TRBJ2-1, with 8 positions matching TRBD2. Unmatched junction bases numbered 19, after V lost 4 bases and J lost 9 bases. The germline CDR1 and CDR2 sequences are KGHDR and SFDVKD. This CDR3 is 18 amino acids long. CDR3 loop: CATSDPREGSGDLAEQFF. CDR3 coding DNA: TGTGCCACCAGTGACCCCAGAGAGGGTAGCGGGGATTTAGCTGAGCAGTTCTTC.

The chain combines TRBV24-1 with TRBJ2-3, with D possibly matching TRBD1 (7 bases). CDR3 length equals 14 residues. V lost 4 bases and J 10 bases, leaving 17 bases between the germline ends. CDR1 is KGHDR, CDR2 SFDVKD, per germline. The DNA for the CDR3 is TGTGCCACCAGTGACGGACAGGCCCGCGGGGCGCAGTATTTT. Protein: CATSDGQARGAQYF.

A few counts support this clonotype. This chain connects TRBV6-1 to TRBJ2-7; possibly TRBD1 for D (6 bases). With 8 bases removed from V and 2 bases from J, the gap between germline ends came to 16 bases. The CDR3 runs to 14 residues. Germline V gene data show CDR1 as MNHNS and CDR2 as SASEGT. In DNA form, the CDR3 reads TGTGCCAGCTTGGGGGCAGGGTGGGCCTACGAGCAGTACTTC. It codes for CASLGAGWAYEQYF.

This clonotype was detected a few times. CDR3 region: CASSLVSEARGYTF. The CDR3 DNA is TGTGCCAGCAGCTTAGTTTCCGAGGCCAGAGGCTACACCTTC. This chain uses TRBV7-9 with TRBJ1-2; D is undetermined. The germline gives CDR1 SEHNR, CDR2 FQNEAQ (reference sequence). This CDR3 comprises 14 residues. Deletions cut 1 base from V and 8 bases from J, with 14 bases between.

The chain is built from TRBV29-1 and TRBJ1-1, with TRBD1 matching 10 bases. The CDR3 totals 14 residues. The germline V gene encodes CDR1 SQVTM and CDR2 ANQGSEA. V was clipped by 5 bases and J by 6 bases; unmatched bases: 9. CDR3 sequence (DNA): TGCAGCGTTTCTCCGACAGGGGGCGCATCTGAAGCTTTCTTT. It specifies CSVSPTGGASEAFF.

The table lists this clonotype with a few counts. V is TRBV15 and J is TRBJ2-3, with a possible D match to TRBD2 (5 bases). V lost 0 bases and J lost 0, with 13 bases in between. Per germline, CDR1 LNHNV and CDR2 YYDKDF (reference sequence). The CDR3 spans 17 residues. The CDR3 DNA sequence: TGTGCCACCAGCAGAGATAGAGTGGGCGGGAGCACAGATACGCAGTATTTT. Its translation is CATSRDRVGGSTDTQYF. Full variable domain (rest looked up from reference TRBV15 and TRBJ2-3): DAMVIQNPRYQVTQFGKPVTLSCSQTLNHNVMYWYQQKSSQAPKLLFHYYDKDFNNEADTPDNFQSRRPNTSFCFLDIRSPGLGDTAMYLCATSRDRVGGSTDTQYFGPGTRLTVL.

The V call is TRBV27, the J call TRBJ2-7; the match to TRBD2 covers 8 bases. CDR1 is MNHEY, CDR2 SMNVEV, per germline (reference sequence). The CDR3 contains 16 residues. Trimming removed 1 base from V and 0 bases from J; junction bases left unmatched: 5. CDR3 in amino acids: CASSLLVGTSSYEQYF. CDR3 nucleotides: TGTGCCAGCAGTTTATTGGTCGGGACTAGCTCCTACGAGCAGTACTTC.

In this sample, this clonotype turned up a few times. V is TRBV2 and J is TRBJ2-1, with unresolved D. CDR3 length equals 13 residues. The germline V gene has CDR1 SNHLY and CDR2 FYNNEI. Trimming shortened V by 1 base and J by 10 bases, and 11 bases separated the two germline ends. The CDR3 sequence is CASSEGVAYEQFF. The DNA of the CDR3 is TGTGCCAGCAGTGAAGGGGTGGCGTACGAGCAGTTCTTC.

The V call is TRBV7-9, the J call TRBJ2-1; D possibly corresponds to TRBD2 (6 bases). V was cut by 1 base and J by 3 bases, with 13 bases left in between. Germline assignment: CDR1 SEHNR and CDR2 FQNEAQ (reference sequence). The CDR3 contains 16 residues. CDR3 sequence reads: CASSLGTAGVYNEQFF. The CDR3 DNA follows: TGTGCCAGCAGCTTAGGAACAGCGGGCGTCTACAATGAGCAGTTCTTC.